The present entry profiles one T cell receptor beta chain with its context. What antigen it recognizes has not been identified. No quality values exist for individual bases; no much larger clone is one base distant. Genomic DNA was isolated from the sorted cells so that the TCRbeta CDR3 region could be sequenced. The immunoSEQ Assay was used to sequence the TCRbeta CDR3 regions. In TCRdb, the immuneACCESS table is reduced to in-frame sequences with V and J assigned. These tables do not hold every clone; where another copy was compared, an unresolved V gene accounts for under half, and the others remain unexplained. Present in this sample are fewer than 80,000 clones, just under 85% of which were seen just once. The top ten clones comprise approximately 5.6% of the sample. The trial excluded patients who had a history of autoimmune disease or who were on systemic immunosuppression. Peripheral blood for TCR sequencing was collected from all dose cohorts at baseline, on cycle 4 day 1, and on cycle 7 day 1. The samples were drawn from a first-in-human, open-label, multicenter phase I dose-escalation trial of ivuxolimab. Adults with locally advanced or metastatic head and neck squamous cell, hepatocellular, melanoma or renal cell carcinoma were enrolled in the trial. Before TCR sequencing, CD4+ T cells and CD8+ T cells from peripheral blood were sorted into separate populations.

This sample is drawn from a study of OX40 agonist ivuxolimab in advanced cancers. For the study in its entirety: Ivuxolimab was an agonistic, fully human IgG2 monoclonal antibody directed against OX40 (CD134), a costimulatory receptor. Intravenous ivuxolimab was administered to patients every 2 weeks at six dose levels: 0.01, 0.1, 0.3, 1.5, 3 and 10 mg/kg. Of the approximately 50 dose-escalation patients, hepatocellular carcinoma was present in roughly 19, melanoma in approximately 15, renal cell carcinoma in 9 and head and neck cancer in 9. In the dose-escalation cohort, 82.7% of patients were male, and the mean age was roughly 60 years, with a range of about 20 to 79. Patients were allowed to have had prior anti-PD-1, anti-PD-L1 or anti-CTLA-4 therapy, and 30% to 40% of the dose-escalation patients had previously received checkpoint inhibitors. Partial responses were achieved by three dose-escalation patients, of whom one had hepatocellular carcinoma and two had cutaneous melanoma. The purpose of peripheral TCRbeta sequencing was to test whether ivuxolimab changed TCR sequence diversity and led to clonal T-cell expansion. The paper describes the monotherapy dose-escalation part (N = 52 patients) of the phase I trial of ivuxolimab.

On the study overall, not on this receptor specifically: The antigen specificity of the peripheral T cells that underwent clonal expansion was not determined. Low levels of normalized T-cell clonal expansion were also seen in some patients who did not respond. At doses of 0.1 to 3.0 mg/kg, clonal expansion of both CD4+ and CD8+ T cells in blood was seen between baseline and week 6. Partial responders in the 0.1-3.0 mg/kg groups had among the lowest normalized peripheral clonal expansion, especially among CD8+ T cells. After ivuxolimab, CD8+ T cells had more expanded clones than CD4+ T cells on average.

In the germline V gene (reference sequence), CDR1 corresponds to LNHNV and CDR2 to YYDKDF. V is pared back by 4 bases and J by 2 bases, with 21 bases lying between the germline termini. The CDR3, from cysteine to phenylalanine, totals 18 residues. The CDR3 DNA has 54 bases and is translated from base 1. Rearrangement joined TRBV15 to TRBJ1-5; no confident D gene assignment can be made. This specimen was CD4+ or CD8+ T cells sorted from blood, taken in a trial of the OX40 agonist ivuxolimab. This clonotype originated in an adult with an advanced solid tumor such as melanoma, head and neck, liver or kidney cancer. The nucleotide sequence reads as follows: TGTGCCACCAGCACCTCGTACGGTGTGGGGAGAGGCAATCAGCCCCAGCATTTT. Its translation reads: CATSTSYGVGRGNQPQHF.